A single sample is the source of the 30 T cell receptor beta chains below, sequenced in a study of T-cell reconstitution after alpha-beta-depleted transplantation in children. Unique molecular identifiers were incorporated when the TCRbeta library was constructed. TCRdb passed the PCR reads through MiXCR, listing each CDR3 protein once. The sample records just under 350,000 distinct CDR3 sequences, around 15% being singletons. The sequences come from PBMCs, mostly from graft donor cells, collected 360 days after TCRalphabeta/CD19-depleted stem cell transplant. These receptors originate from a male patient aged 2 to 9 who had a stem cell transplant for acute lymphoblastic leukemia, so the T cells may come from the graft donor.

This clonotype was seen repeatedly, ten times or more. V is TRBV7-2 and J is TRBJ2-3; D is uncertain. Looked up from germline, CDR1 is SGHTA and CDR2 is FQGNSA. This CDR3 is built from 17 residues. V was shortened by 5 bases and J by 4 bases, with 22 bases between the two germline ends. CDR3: CASSDQPFLTGSDTQYF. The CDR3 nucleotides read TGTGCCAGCAGCGACCAACCGTTCCTGACTGGGTCAGATACGCAGTATTTT.

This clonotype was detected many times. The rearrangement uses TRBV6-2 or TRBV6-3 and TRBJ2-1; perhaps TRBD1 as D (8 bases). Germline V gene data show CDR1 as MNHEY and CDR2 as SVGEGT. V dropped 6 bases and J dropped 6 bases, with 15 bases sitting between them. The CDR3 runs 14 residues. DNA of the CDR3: TGTGCCAGCAGCCGGACAGGGAGGGGCAATGAGCAGTTCTTC. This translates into CASSRTGRGNEQFF.

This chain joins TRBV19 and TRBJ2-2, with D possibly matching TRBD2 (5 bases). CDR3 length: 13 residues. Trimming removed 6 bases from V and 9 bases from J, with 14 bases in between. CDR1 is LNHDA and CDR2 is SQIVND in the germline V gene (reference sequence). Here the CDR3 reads CASSPERNRELFF. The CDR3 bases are TGTGCCAGTAGCCCGGAGCGGAACAGGGAGCTGTTTTTT.

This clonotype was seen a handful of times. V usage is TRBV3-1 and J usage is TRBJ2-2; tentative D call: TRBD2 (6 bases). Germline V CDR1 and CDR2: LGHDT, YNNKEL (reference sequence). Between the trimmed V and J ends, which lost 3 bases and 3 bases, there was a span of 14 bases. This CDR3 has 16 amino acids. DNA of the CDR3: TGTGCCAGCAGCCATAGTGGGGGACTTCACACCGGGGAGCTGTTTTTT. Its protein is CASSHSGGLHTGELFF. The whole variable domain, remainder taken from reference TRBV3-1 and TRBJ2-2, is DTAVSQTPKYLVTQMGNDKSIKCEQNLGHDTMYWYKQDSKKFLKIMFSYNNKELIINETVPNRFSPKSPDKAHLNLHINSLELGDSAVYFCASSHSGGLHTGELFFGEGSRLTVL.

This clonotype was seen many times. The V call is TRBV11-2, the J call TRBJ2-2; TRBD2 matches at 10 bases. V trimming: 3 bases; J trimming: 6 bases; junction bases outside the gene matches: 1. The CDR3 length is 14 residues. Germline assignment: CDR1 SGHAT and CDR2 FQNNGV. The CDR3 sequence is CASSFLAGAGELFF. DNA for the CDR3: TGTGCCAGCAGCTTCCTAGCGGGGGCCGGGGAGCTGTTTTTT.

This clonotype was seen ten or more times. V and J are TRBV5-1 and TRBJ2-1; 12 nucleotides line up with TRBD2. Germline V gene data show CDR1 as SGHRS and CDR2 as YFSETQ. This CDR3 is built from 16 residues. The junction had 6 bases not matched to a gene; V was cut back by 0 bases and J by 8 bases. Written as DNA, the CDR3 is TGCGCCAGCAGCTTGGACGGACTAGCGGGATCGGATGAGCAGTTCTTC. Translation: CASSLDGLAGSDEQFF.

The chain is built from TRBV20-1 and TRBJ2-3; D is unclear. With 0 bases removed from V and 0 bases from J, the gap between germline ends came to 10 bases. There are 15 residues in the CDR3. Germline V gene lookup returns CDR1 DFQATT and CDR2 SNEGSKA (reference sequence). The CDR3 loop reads CSARETLSSTDTQYF. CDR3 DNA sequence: TGCAGTGCTAGAGAGACGCTTTCTAGCACAGATACGCAGTATTTT.

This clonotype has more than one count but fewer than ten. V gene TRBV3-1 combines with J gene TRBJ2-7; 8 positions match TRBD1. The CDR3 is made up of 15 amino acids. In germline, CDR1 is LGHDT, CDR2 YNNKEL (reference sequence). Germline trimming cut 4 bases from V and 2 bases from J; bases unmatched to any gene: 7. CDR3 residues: CASSRKTGAPYEQYF. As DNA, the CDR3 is TGTGCCAGCAGCCGAAAGACAGGGGCCCCCTACGAGCAGTACTTC.

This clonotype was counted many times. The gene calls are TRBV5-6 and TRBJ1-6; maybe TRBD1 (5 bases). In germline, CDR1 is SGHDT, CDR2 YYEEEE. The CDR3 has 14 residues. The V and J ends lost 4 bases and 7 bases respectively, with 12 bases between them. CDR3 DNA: TGTGCCAGCAGCCTTCAGGGTTCGAATTCACCCCTCCACTTT. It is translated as CASSLQGSNSPLHF.

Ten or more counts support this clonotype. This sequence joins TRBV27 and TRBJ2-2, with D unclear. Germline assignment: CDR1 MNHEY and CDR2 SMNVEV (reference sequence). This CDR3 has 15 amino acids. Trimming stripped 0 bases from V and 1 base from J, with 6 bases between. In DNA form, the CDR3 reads TGTGCCAGCAGTTTATCGACAATGAACACCGGGGAGCTGTTTTTT. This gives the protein CASSLSTMNTGELFF.

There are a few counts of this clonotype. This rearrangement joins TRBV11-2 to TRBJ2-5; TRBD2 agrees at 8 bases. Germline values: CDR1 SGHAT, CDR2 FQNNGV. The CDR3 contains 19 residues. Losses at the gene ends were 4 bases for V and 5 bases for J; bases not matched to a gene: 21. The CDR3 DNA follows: TGTGCCAGCAGCTCAGACTTCTTTAGCGGGAACCTACCGGGGGAGACCCAGTACTTC. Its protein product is CASSSDFFSGNLPGETQYF. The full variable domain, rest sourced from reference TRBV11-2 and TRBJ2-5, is EAGVAQSPRYKIIEKRQSVAFWCNPISGHATLYWYQQILGQGPKLLIQFQNNGVVDDSQLPKDRFSAERLKGVDSTLKIQPAKLEDSAVYLCASSSDFFSGNLPGETQYFGPGTRLLVL.

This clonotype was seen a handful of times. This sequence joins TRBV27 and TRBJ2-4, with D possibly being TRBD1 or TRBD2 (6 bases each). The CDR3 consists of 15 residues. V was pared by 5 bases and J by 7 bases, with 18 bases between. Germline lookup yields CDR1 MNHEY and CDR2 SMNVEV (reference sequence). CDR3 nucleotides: TGTGCCAGCAGTGAAGGGGGGCGTAGTCCGAACATTCAGTACTTC. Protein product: CASSEGGRSPNIQYF.

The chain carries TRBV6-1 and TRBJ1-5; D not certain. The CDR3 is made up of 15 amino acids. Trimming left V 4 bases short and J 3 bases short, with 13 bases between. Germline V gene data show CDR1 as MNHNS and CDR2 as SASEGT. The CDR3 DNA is TGTGCCAGCAGTGTCGACCTTTATTTCAATCAGCCCCAGCATTTT. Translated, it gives CASSVDLYFNQPQHF.

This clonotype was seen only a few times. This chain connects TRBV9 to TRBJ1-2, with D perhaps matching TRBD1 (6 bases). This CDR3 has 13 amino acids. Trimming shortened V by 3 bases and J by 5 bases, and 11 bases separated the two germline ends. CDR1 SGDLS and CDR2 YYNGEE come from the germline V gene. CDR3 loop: CASSARGDYGYTF. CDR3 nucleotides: TGTGCCAGCAGCGCCAGGGGAGATTATGGCTACACCTTC.

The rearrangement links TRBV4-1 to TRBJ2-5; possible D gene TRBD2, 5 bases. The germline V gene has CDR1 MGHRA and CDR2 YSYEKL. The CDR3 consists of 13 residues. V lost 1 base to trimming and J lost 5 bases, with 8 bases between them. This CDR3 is CASSQVRGETQYF. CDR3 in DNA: TGCGCCAGCAGCCAAGTAAGAGGGGAGACCCAGTACTTC.

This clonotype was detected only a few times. The CDR3 region has the DNA TGTGCCAGCAACCGGGAGCCCTACGAGCAGTACTTC. Protein sequence: CASNREPYEQYF. The chain is built from TRBV28 and TRBJ2-7; tentative D call: TRBD2 (6 bases). Per germline, CDR1 MDHEN and CDR2 SYDVKM. The CDR3 runs to 12 residues. Deletions cut 7 bases from V and 2 bases from J, with 9 bases between.

CDR3 amino acids: CASSFGTGTQPQHF. CDR3 DNA sequence: TGCGCCAGCAGCTTCGGGACAGGGACTCAGCCCCAGCATTTT. The chain has TRBV5-1 and TRBJ1-5; 9 bases agree with TRBD1. J was trimmed by 6 bases and V by 2 bases; bases with no gene match: 3. The length of the CDR3 is 14 residues. Germline CDR1 reads SGHRS; CDR2 reads YFSETQ. Based on the CDR3 plus reference TRBV5-1 and TRBJ1-5, the full variable domain is KAGVTQTPRYLIKTRGQQVTLSCSPISGHRSVSWYQQTPGQGLQFLFEYFSETQRNKGNFPGRFSGRQFSNSRSEMNVSTLELGDSALYLCASSFGTGTQPQHFGDGTRLSIL.

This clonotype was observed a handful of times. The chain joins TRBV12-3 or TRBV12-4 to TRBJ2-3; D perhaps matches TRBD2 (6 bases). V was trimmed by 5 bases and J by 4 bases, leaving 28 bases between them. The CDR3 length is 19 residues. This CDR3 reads CASSLIRTTREYRADTQYF. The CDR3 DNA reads TGTGCCAGCAGTCTCATCCGCACCACCCGGGAGTATCGGGCAGATACGCAGTATTTT.

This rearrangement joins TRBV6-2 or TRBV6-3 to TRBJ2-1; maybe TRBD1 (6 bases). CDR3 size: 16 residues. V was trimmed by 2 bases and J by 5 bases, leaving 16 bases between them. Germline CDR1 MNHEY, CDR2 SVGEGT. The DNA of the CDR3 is TGTGCCAGCAGTTACAGCACAGGGACCACCAACAATGAGCAGTTCTTC. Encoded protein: CASSYSTGTTNNEQFF.

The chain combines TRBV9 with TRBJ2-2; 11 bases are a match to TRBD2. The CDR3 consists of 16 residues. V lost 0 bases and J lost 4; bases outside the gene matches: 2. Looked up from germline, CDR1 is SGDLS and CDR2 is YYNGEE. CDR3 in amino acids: CASSVGLAGSTGELFF. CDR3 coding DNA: TGTGCCAGCAGCGTAGGACTAGCGGGGTCCACCGGGGAGCTGTTTTTT. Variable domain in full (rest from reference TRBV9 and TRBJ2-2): DSGVTQTPKHLITATGQRVTLRCSPRSGDLSVYWYQQSLDQGLQFLIQYYNGEERAKGNILERFSAQQFPDLHSELNLSSLELGDSALYFCASSVGLAGSTGELFFGEGSRLTVL.

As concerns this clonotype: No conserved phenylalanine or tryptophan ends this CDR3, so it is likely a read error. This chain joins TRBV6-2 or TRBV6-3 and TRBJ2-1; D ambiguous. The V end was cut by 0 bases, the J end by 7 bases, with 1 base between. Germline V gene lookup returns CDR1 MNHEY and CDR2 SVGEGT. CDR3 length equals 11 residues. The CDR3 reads CASSYSNEQFL. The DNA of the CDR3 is TGTGCCAGCAGTTACTCTAATGAGCAGTTCTTG.

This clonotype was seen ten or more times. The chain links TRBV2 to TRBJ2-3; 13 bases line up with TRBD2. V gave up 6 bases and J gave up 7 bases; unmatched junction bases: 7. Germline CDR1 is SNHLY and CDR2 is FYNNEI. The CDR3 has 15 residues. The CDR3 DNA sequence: TGTGCCAGCAGACCGGGACTAGCGGGATTATATACGCAGTATTTT. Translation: CASRPGLAGLYTQYF.

The CDR3 coding sequence is TGTGCCAGCAGTTCCTACTTCGATCCCGGACTAGCGGGTGCAGATACGCAGTATTTT. This codes for CASSSYFDPGLAGADTQYF. The chain is built from TRBV28 and TRBJ2-3, with 11 bases identical to TRBD2. The CDR3 contains 19 residues. The V gene's germline CDR1 is MDHEN and CDR2 SYDVKM. V was clipped by 4 bases and J by 4 bases; unmatched bases: 16. Variable domain in full (rest from reference TRBV28 and TRBJ2-3): DVKVTQSSRYLVKRTGEKVFLECVQDMDHENMFWYRQDPGLGLRLIYFSYDVKMKEKGDIPEGYSVSREKKERFSLILESASTNQTSMYLCASSSYFDPGLAGADTQYFGPGTRLTVL.

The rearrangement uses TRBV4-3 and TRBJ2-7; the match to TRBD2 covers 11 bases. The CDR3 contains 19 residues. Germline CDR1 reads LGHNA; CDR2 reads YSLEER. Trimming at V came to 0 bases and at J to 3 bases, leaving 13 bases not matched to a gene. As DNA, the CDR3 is TGCGCCAGCAGCCAAGATAGGCTAGCGGGAGGTTTAGATCTCTACGAGCAGTACTTC. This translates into CASSQDRLAGGLDLYEQYF.

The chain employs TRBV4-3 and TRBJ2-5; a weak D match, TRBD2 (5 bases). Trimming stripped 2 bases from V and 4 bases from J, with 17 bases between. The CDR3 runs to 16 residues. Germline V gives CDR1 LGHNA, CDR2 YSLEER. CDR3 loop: CASSQTRGQYGETQYF. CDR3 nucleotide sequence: TGCGCCAGCAGCCAAACCCGAGGGCAGTACGGAGAGACCCAGTACTTC.

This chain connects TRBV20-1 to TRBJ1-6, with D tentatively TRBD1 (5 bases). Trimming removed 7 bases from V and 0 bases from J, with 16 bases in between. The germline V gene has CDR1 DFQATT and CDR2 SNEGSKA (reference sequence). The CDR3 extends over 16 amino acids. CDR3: CSVNPVQVSYNSPLHF. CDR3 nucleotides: TGCAGTGTAAATCCTGTACAGGTCTCCTATAATTCACCCCTCCACTTT.

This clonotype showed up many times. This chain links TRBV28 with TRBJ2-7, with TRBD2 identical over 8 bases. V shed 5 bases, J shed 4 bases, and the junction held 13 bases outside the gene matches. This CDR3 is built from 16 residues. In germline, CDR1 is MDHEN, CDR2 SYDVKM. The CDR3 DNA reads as TGTGCCAGCAGTGTCTTAGCGGGACCGGTTATTTACGAGCAGTACTTC. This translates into CASSVLAGPVIYEQYF.

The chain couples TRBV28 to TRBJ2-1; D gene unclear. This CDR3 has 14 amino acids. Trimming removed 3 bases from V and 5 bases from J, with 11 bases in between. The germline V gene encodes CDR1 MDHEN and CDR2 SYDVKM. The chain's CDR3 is CASSFSGYHNEQFF. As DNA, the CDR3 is TGTGCCAGCAGTTTTTCGGGCTACCACAATGAGCAGTTCTTC.

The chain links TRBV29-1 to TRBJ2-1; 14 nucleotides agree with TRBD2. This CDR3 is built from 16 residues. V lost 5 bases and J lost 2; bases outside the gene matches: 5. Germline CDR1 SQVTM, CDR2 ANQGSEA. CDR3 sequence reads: CSVLTSGRAAYNEQFF. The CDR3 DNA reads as TGCAGCGTTTTGACTAGCGGGAGGGCCGCCTACAATGAGCAGTTCTTC.

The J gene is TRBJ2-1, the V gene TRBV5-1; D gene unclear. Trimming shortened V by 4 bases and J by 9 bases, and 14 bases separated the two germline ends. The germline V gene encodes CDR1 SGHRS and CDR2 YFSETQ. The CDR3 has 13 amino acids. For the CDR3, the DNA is TGCGCCAGCAGCCCCCGCCCCCTGGGTGAGCAGTTCTTC. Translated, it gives CASSPRPLGEQFF.